The 32 T cell receptor beta chains reported below all come from one sample, sequenced in a study of T-cell memory formation after mild COVID-19. In TCRdb, the 5' RACE reads were re-called with MiXCR into one record per CDR3 protein. The table shows 540,000 or so distinct CDR3 sequences, with roughly 21% occurring only once. Sequencing used PBMCs or a T cell subset sorted from them (not recorded which). These receptors came from an adult woman who had mild COVID-19 (a few samples of this study predate the infection). Cell type and time point are not known.

This clonotype was recorded a few times. The genes are TRBV15 and TRBJ1-1; 8 bases are shared with TRBD1. The germline V gene has CDR1 LNHNV and CDR2 YYDKDF (reference sequence). The junction had 14 bases not matched to a gene; V was cut back by 6 bases and J by 5 bases. CDR3 size: 16 residues. CDR3 coding DNA: TGTGCCACCAGAAGAAGACGACAGGGGCGGTATACTGAAGCTTTCTTT. Protein product: CATRRRRQGRYTEAFF.

This clonotype has a handful of counts. This CDR3 reads CASRDRVDQPQHF. The CDR3 DNA is TGTGCCAGCAGGGACAGGGTCGATCAGCCCCAGCATTTT. The chain carries TRBV12-3 or TRBV12-4 and TRBJ1-5; the match to TRBD1 covers 8 bases. Trimming at V came to 6 bases and at J to 5 bases, leaving 3 bases not matched to a gene. The CDR3 loop spans 13 amino acids.

In its sample, this clonotype was seen a few times. J is TRBJ2-7 and V is TRBV5-5; D is possibly TRBD1 (5 bases). V was clipped by 0 bases and J by 3 bases, with 10 bases between them. Germline CDR1 and CDR2: SGHKS and YYEKEE (reference sequence). The CDR3 consists of 14 residues. CDR3 region: CASSLGLGDYEQYF. CDR3 coding DNA: TGTGCCAGCAGCTTGGGTCTAGGGGACTACGAGCAGTACTTC.

This clonotype has more than one count but fewer than ten. The J gene is TRBJ2-7, the V gene TRBV27, with D perhaps TRBD2 (6 bases). Germline V gene sequence: CDR1 MNHEY, CDR2 SMNVEV (reference sequence). V lost 5 bases and J lost 3, with 17 bases in between. This CDR3 comprises 15 residues. The CDR3 protein is CASSLRDSRHYEQYF. CDR3 nucleotides: TGTGCCAGCAGTCTCCGGGACTCCCGCCACTACGAGCAGTACTTC.

This clonotype was observed a handful of times. This chain connects TRBV5-1 to TRBJ1-1; 7 positions match TRBD1. V was clipped by 3 bases and J by 11 bases; unmatched bases: 4. Germline V gives CDR1 SGHRS, CDR2 YFSETQ. CDR3 size: 11 residues. CDR3: CASSSQGVAFF. Here the CDR3 DNA reads TGCGCCAGCAGCTCGCAGGGGGTGGCTTTCTTT. Complete variable domain (other parts from reference TRBV5-1 and TRBJ1-1): KAGVTQTPRYLIKTRGQQVTLSCSPISGHRSVSWYQQTPGQGLQFLFEYFSETQRNKGNFPGRFSGRQFSNSRSEMNVSTLELGDSALYLCASSSQGVAFFGQGTRLTVV.

This clonotype was observed a handful of times. CDR3 protein: CASTLTGTLYGYTF. The DNA of the CDR3 is TGTGCCAGCACTTTGACAGGGACCCTCTATGGCTACACCTTC. The V gene is TRBV12-3 or TRBV12-4, the J gene TRBJ1-2, with 7 nucleotides matching TRBD1. The J segment lost 4 bases and the V segment lost 7 bases, leaving 9 bases of the junction unmatched. This CDR3 region has 14 residues.

There are a few counts of this clonotype. This rearrangement joins TRBV25-1 to TRBJ2-7, with D possibly being TRBD2 (6 bases). V lost 7 bases, J lost 2 bases, and 18 bases lay in between. Germline CDR1 and CDR2: MGHDK and SYGVNS. This CDR3 contains 15 residues. The DNA of the CDR3 is TGTGCCAGCATGGACGGAGGCGGAGGGGCCTACGAGCAGTACTTC. Its translation: CASMDGGGGAYEQYF.

A few counts support this clonotype. This chain connects TRBV19 to TRBJ1-1; D call uncertain. The CDR3 has 14 residues. Germline V gene lookup returns CDR1 LNHDA and CDR2 SQIVND (reference sequence). The V end was cut by 3 bases, the J end by 0 bases, with 8 bases between. The CDR3, as DNA: TGTGCCAGTAGTATGATGGCGATGAACACTGAAGCTTTCTTT. This sequence encodes CASSMMAMNTEAFF.

The chain carries TRBV12-3 or TRBV12-4 and TRBJ1-5, with TRBD1 matching over 8 bases. The V segment lost 5 bases and the J segment 2 bases; nucleotides outside the gene matches: 5. CDR3 length: 15 residues. The CDR3 region is CASSTGGQRNQPQHF. DNA for the CDR3: TGTGCCAGCAGTACAGGGGGACAGCGCAATCAGCCCCAGCATTTT.

This clonotype was counted a few times. The CDR3 DNA sequence: TGTGCCAGCAGTTTTCAGGGGGCCTCTGGCTACACCTTC. Translation: CASSFQGASGYTF. The V call is TRBV12-3 or TRBV12-4, the J call TRBJ1-2; TRBD1 aligns across 8 bases. The CDR3 has 13 amino acids. V lost 3 bases to trimming and J lost 7 bases; unmatched junction nucleotides: 4.

The V call is TRBV6-2 or TRBV6-3, the J call TRBJ2-5; D remains ambiguous. V was trimmed by 0 bases and J by 1 base, leaving 6 bases between them. Per germline, CDR1 MNHEY and CDR2 SVGEGT. This CDR3 spans 14 amino acids. Here the CDR3 DNA reads TGTGCCAGCAGTTACTCGATCCTCCAAGAGACCCAGTACTTC. It translates to CASSYSILQETQYF.

This clonotype was recorded a few times. The chain combines TRBV7-2 with TRBJ2-5; D is perhaps TRBD2 (5 bases). CDR1 SGHTA and CDR2 FQGNSA come from the germline V gene. The CDR3 sequence is 14 residues long. Trimming removed 6 bases from V and 3 bases from J, with 14 bases in between. The CDR3 coding sequence is TGTGCCAGCAGGCGACGAGGAGGCAAAGAGACCCAGTACTTC. Protein sequence: CASRRRGGKETQYF.

The chain links TRBV28 to TRBJ1-6; 7 nucleotides agree with TRBD1. Germline V gene lookup returns CDR1 MDHEN and CDR2 SYDVKM. The CDR3 runs to 15 residues. Trimming at V came to 3 bases and at J to 10 bases, leaving 9 bases not matched to a gene. This CDR3 reads CASSLIDRDGSPLHF. Here the CDR3 DNA reads TGTGCCAGCAGTTTGATTGACAGGGATGGATCACCCCTCCACTTT.

The CDR3 sequence: CASRTPSGRKYNEQFF. CDR3 sequence (DNA): TGTGCCAGCAGAACACCTAGCGGGAGAAAGTACAATGAGCAGTTCTTC. The V gene is TRBV6-2 or TRBV6-3, the J gene TRBJ2-1; 10 positions agree with TRBD2. There are 16 residues in the CDR3. Trimming cost V 6 bases and J 4 bases; bases outside gene matches: 9. CDR1 and CDR2 (germline): MNHEY, SVGEGT.

This clonotype was seen only once. This sequence joins TRBV18 and TRBJ1-1, with D unresolved. CDR1 is KGHSH, CDR2 LQKENI, per germline. V lost 3 bases, J lost 2 bases, and 13 bases lay in between. The CDR3 has 15 residues. CDR3 sequence reads: CASSPGWEYNTEAFF. The CDR3, as DNA: TGTGCCAGCTCACCGGGGTGGGAGTATAACACTGAAGCTTTCTTT.

J is TRBJ1-2 and V is TRBV29-1; 8 nucleotides line up with TRBD1. V lost 6 bases and J lost 5; bases outside the gene matches: 8. The length of the CDR3 is 13 residues. CDR1 and CDR2 (germline): SQVTM, ANQGSEA. The CDR3 is CSVPDREFYGYTF. In DNA, the CDR3 is TGCAGCGTCCCGGACAGGGAATTTTATGGCTACACCTTC.

The table lists this clonotype with a few counts. For the CDR3, the DNA is TGTGCCAGCAGCCAATACGACAGCGGGGAGCTGTTTTTT. Translation: CASSQYDSGELFF. J is TRBJ2-2 and V is TRBV4-2; tentatively, D is TRBD1 (5 bases). V lost 2 bases and J lost 7, with 8 bases in between. Germline V lookup: CDR1 LGHNA, CDR2 YNFKEQ. The length of the CDR3 is 13 residues.

This clonotype was seen a handful of times. The gene calls are TRBV29-1 and TRBJ2-1; D is unclear. The germline V and J ends were trimmed by 8 bases and 2 bases, with 13 bases remaining between them. The CDR3 is 13 residues long. The germline gives CDR1 SQVTM, CDR2 ANQGSEA. CDR3 sequence reads: CSLLQPPYNEQFF. The CDR3 coding sequence is TGCAGCCTTCTCCAGCCCCCCTACAATGAGCAGTTCTTC.

This clonotype has just a few counts. The V and J genes are TRBV29-1 and TRBJ2-2; D is unresolved. Between the trimmed V and J ends, which lost 5 bases and 3 bases, there was a span of 4 bases. The CDR3 contains 11 residues. Germline CDR1 is SQVTM and CDR2 is ANQGSEA. The CDR3 reads CSVRDTGELFF. The CDR3, as DNA: TGCAGCGTTAGAGACACCGGGGAGCTGTTTTTT.

A few counts support this clonotype. The chain combines TRBV12-3 or TRBV12-4 with TRBJ2-1, with D unclear. This CDR3 comprises 15 residues. Trimming removed 5 bases at V and 3 bases at J, with 14 bases between. This chain's CDR3 is CASSPGVAGYNEQFF. The DNA of the CDR3 is TGTGCCAGCAGTCCCGGAGTAGCAGGCTACAATGAGCAGTTCTTC.

J is TRBJ1-6 and V is TRBV20-1, with unresolved D. Germline V lookup: CDR1 DFQATT, CDR2 SNEGSKA (reference sequence). V lost 6 bases and J lost 6, with 12 bases in between. CDR3 length equals 13 residues. As DNA, the CDR3 is TGCAGTGCCCTCTTGTCGGGTAATTCACCCCTCCACTTT. It yields the protein CSALLSGNSPLHF.

This clonotype was observed many times. This sequence joins TRBV7-6 and TRBJ2-5; a weak D match, TRBD1 (6 bases). The germline V gene encodes CDR1 SGHVS and CDR2 FNYEAQ. V lost 6 bases and J 4 bases, leaving 21 bases between the germline ends. The CDR3 has 16 amino acids. CDR3 in amino acids: CASSYNQGFQGETQYF. The CDR3 bases are TGTGCCAGCAGTTATAACCAGGGGTTTCAGGGAGAGACCCAGTACTTC.

The chain is built from TRBV11-2 and TRBJ1-2; TRBD1 might be the D (6 bases). There are 16 residues in the CDR3. CDR1 and CDR2 from the germline V gene are SGHAT and FQNNGV. V was clipped by 5 bases and J by 6 bases, with 22 bases between them. The CDR3 sequence: CASSLLTGSRGNGYTF. DNA of the CDR3: TGTGCCAGCAGCCTATTGACAGGCTCTCGAGGGAATGGCTACACCTTC.

This clonotype was recorded once. V usage is TRBV11-3 and J usage is TRBJ2-2, with D perhaps given as TRBD1 or TRBD2 (5 bases each). V lost 6 bases to trimming and J lost 1 base, with 12 bases between them. CDR1 and CDR2 from the germline V gene are SGHNT and YENEEA. The CDR3 extends over 15 amino acids. As DNA, the CDR3 is TGTGCCAGCAGGGTGGGACCGTTGAACACCGGGGAGCTGTTTTTT. Encoded protein: CASRVGPLNTGELFF.

The sample holds a few counts of this clonotype. The chain links TRBV5-4 to TRBJ1-1, with 8 bases identical to TRBD1. Unmatched junction bases numbered 7, after V lost 4 bases and J lost 5 bases. Germline V gene data show CDR1 as SGHNT and CDR2 as YYREEE (reference sequence). The CDR3 covers 14 residues. In nucleotides, the CDR3 is TGTGCCAGCAGCGTGGACAGGGCGAGGACTGAAGCTTTCTTT. Its translation: CASSVDRARTEAFF.

This clonotype was found a few times. The gene calls are TRBV7-2 and TRBJ2-1, with 13 bases aligning to TRBD2. Germline V CDR1 and CDR2: SGHTA, FQGNSA. The CDR3 spans 19 residues. V lost 2 bases and J lost 5; bases outside the gene matches: 12. The DNA of the CDR3 is TGTGCCAGCAGCTTAATCGGGACTAGCGGGACCAGAAACGACAATGAGCAGTTCTTC. Protein product: CASSLIGTSGTRNDNEQFF.

This clonotype has just a few counts. This chain connects TRBV7-3 to TRBJ2-3; TRBD2 matches 8 bases. J was trimmed by 1 base and V by 2 bases; bases with no gene match: 8. The germline gives CDR1 SGHTA, CDR2 FQGTGA. The CDR3 has 17 amino acids. CDR3 bases: TGTGCCAGCAGCTTAGCATCGGGGGGGAGAGGCACAGATACGCAGTATTTT. It translates to CASSLASGGRGTDTQYF.

The CDR3 region has the DNA TGTGCCAGCAGCCAAGATCGAGGGGGTACTCAGTTCTTC. The encoded protein is CASSQDRGGTQFF. This chain joins TRBV14 and TRBJ2-1; D is possibly TRBD1 (6 bases). The CDR3 has 13 residues. Per germline, CDR1 SGHDN and CDR2 FVKESK. The ends were cut back, 0 bases at V and 13 bases at J, with 13 bases in the middle.

This clonotype was picked up a small number of times. The chain combines TRBV29-1 with TRBJ1-2, with 8 bases aligning to TRBD1. Germline CDR1 reads SQVTM; CDR2 reads ANQGSEA. The length of the CDR3 is 15 residues. Unmatched junction bases numbered 7, after V lost 0 bases and J lost 4 bases. The chain's CDR3 is CSVEERQGRSYGYTF. Written as DNA, the CDR3 is TGCAGCGTTGAAGAGAGACAGGGGCGAAGCTATGGCTACACCTTC.

The CDR3 sequence is CASSLAGSSNQPQHF. The CDR3 nucleotides are TGTGCCAGCAGCTTAGCGGGCAGTAGCAATCAGCCCCAGCATTTT. V and J are TRBV7-2 and TRBJ1-5, with D unclear. Germline values: CDR1 SGHTA, CDR2 FQGNSA. This CDR3 is 15 amino acids long. V was clipped by 0 bases and J by 0 bases, with 6 bases between them.

This chain uses TRBV6-6 with TRBJ2-7, with no clear D. With 0 bases removed from V and 0 bases from J, the gap between germline ends came to 9 bases. Germline V gene lookup returns CDR1 MNHNY and CDR2 SVGAGI (reference sequence). There are 15 residues in the CDR3. DNA for the CDR3: TGTGCCAGCAGTTACTCAACCGGGCACTCCTACGAGCAGTACTTC. Amino acid sequence: CASSYSTGHSYEQYF.

There are a few counts of this clonotype. The V and J genes are TRBV9 and TRBJ2-5, with a tentative D call TRBD1 (6 bases). Trimming cost V 4 bases and J 5 bases, with 18 bases left between them. CDR3 length: 15 residues. Germline-derived CDR1 and CDR2 are SGDLS and YYNGEE. The CDR3 DNA is TGTGCCAGCAGCCCAAGAACAGGGTTCGAGGAGACCCAGTACTTC. It codes for CASSPRTGFEETQYF. Full variable domain (rest looked up from reference TRBV9 and TRBJ2-5): DSGVTQTPKHLITATGQRVTLRCSPRSGDLSVYWYQQSLDQGLQFLIQYYNGEERAKGNILERFSAQQFPDLHSELNLSSLELGDSALYFCASSPRTGFEETQYFGPGTRLLVL.